The 18 T cell receptor beta chains reported below all come from one sample, sequenced in a study of shared clonotypes between healthy human individuals. The data were produced by immunoSEQ multiplex PCR, yet TCRdb's version contains in-frame clones alone and is incomplete. Among roughly 660,000 clones listed, about 90% were seen once. The specimen sequenced was memory CD8+ T cells from PBMCs. Indicated subset: CD45RO+ cells pooled with CCR7-negative TemRA cells. These receptor sequences come from a man aged 18 to 29 in good health. Some clones in this sample may be carry-over from other donors' samples.

The genes are TRBV5-6 and TRBJ2-7; TRBD2 aligns across 8 bases. CDR3 size: 14 residues. From germline, CDR1 is SGHDT and CDR2 YYEEEE. With 6 bases clipped from V and 3 bases from J, the junction kept 8 bases outside the gene matches. CDR3 residues: CASTSRLAGYEQYF. The CDR3 DNA reads as TGTGCCAGCACCAGCAGGCTAGCGGGCTACGAGCAGTACTTC.

This sequence joins TRBV7-9 and TRBJ2-7; no definite D call. The CDR3 has 12 residues. Germline CDR1 reads SEHNR; CDR2 reads FQNEAQ (reference sequence). V was pared by 5 bases and J by 3 bases, with 8 bases between. CDR3: CASSPSFYEQYF. The DNA for the CDR3 is TGTGCCAGCAGCCCCTCTTTCTACGAGCAGTACTTC.

The V gene is TRBV13, the J gene TRBJ2-1; 10 bases fit TRBD1. This CDR3 spans 16 amino acids. From germline, CDR1 is PRHDT and CDR2 FYEKMQ (reference sequence). J was trimmed by 4 bases and V by 5 bases; bases with no gene match: 8. The CDR3 DNA follows: TGTGCCAGCAGCAAAGGAAGACAGGGGGCTTACAATGAGCAGTTCTTC. As protein: CASSKGRQGAYNEQFF.

V gene TRBV7-6 combines with J gene TRBJ1-1; D perhaps matches TRBD1 (6 bases). Germline loops: CDR1 SGHVS, CDR2 FNYEAQ. CDR3 length: 17 residues. The V end was cut by 10 bases, the J end by 1 base, with 25 bases between. The CDR3 protein is CATSRGLIITQNTEAFF. The CDR3 nucleotides read TGTGCCACCTCCAGGGGCTTAATCATCACTCAGAACACTGAAGCTTTCTTT.

This chain connects TRBV13 to TRBJ1-2; 7 nucleotides line up with TRBD1. This CDR3 has 15 amino acids. Germline lookup yields CDR1 PRHDT and CDR2 FYEKMQ (reference sequence). V lost 3 bases to trimming and J lost 8 bases; unmatched junction nucleotides: 12. The CDR3 spells CASSLGGTALGGYTF. DNA of the CDR3: TGTGCCAGCAGCTTGGGGGGGACAGCCCTCGGAGGCTACACCTTC.

The rearrangement joins TRBV28 to TRBJ1-5; D may be TRBD1 (5 bases). V was pared by 5 bases and J by 9 bases, with 14 bases between. The germline gives CDR1 MDHEN, CDR2 SYDVKM. The length of the CDR3 is 13 residues. This CDR3 reads CASSRDGEWPQHF. Written as DNA, the CDR3 is TGTGCCAGCAGTCGGGACGGCGAATGGCCCCAGCATTTT.

This clone was seen once. The chain carries TRBV2 and TRBJ1-3; D possibly corresponds to TRBD1 (6 bases). The CDR3 length is 15 residues. CDR1 and CDR2 (germline): SNHLY, FYNNEI. Trimming cost V 1 base and J 1 base, with 8 bases left between them. CDR3: CASSEGRGSGNTIYF. Written as DNA, the CDR3 is TGTGCCAGCAGTGAAGGCAGGGGATCTGGAAACACCATATATTTT.

The chain couples TRBV7-9 to TRBJ1-2; TRBD1 matches 8 bases. The CDR3 extends over 19 amino acids. J gave up 1 base and V 5 bases, and 18 bases lay outside the gene matches. CDR1 is SEHNR and CDR2 is FQNEAQ in the germline V gene (reference sequence). In nucleotides, the CDR3 is TGTGCCAGCAGCCAGATTTATAGGACAGGGACTAGCAGTAACTATGGCTACACCTTC. Its protein is CASSQIYRTGTSSNYGYTF.

The chain links TRBV2 to TRBJ2-1; TRBD1 is a possible D gene (5 bases). V was cut by 6 bases and J by 0 bases, with 12 bases left in between. There are 15 residues in the CDR3. Germline-derived CDR1 and CDR2 are SNHLY and FYNNEI. The CDR3 region is CASRVQASSYNEQFF. In DNA, the CDR3 is TGTGCCAGCAGAGTACAGGCTAGCTCCTACAATGAGCAGTTCTTC.

The chain couples TRBV4-3 to TRBJ2-2; possibly TRBD1 for D (7 bases). V lost 0 bases and J lost 4, with 12 bases in between. This CDR3 region has 16 residues. Germline loops: CDR1 LGHNA, CDR2 YSLEER. The CDR3 DNA reads TGCGCCAGCAGCCAAGAAACAGGGGACTTCACCGGGGAGCTGTTTTTT. Protein sequence: CASSQETGDFTGELFF.

The chain uses TRBV6-1 and TRBJ2-7; D is possibly TRBD2 (6 bases). Germline loops: CDR1 MNHNS, CDR2 SASEGT. The length of the CDR3 is 14 residues. V lost 1 base, J lost 6 bases, and 13 bases lay in between. The DNA for the CDR3 is TGTGCCAGCAGTGAAGACCGGGAGTGGTTCGAGCAGTACTTC. Its translation: CASSEDREWFEQYF.

The CDR3 nucleotides read TGTGCCAGCAGCTTACTGTACATCGAAAATGCAAGAGGGGAGCTGTTTTTT. This sequence encodes CASSLLYIENARGELFF. The chain recombines TRBV13 with TRBJ2-2; D gene unclear. The ends were cut back, 2 bases at V and 8 bases at J, with 21 bases in the middle. CDR3 length: 17 residues. CDR1 is PRHDT and CDR2 is FYEKMQ in the germline V gene (reference sequence).

The CDR3 nucleotides read TGTGCCAGCAGCTTAAATTTGAAAAGGGTCCCCTACAATGAGCAGTTCTTC. Its protein product is CASSLNLKRVPYNEQFF. The rearrangement joins TRBV7-3 to TRBJ2-1; D uncertain. Germline CDR1 SGHTA, CDR2 FQGTGA. This CDR3 comprises 17 residues. V lost 1 base and J 2 bases, leaving 15 bases between the germline ends. Using reference TRBV7-3 and TRBJ2-1 for the parts outside the CDR3, the full variable domain is GAGVSQTPSNKVTEKGKYVELRCDPISGHTALYWYRQSLGQGPEFLIYFQGTGAADDSGLPNDRFFAVRPEGSVSTLKIQRTERGDSAVYLCASSLNLKRVPYNEQFFGPGTRLTVL.

This chain's CDR3 is CASSSPGQTYEQYF. The CDR3 nucleotides read TGCGCCAGCAGCTCTCCGGGACAGACGTACGAGCAGTACTTC. The gene calls are TRBV5-1 and TRBJ2-7; 7 bases fit TRBD1. This CDR3 comprises 14 residues. The germline gives CDR1 SGHRS, CDR2 YFSETQ. V lost 3 bases, J lost 4 bases, and 7 bases stayed unmatched.

The chain is built from TRBV9 and TRBJ2-7; D is undetermined. This CDR3 comprises 17 residues. Per the germline V gene, CDR1 is SGDLS and CDR2 is YYNGEE. V was clipped by 2 bases and J by 4 bases, with 22 bases between them. CDR3 nucleotides: TGTGCCAGCAGCGTTAGGGTATTTAGGCCTAAGCTATACGAGCAGTACTTC. This encodes CASSVRVFRPKLYEQYF.

The chain carries TRBV2 and TRBJ2-1, with 9 bases that match TRBD1. J lost 7 bases, V lost 0 bases, and 4 bases had no gene match. In germline, CDR1 is SNHLY, CDR2 FYNNEI. CDR3 length: 15 amino acids. Written as DNA, the CDR3 is TGTGCCAGCAGTGAAGCGGGACAGGGTTGGAATGAGCAGTTCTTC. The encoded protein is CASSEAGQGWNEQFF.

V usage is TRBV28 and J usage is TRBJ2-7, with a weak D call TRBD2 (5 bases). The CDR3 runs to 14 residues. The V end lost 5 bases, the J end lost 2 bases, and 13 bases lay between the germline ends. CDR1 MDHEN and CDR2 SYDVKM come from the germline V gene. The CDR3 here is CASSPLGETYEQYF. The DNA for the CDR3 is TGTGCCAGCAGTCCCCTCGGGGAGACCTACGAGCAGTACTTC. The entire variable domain, with the rest obtained from reference TRBV28 and TRBJ2-7, is as follows: DVKVTQSSRYLVKRTGEKVFLECVQDMDHENMFWYRQDPGLGLRLIYFSYDVKMKEKGDIPEGYSVSREKKERFSLILESASTNQTSMYLCASSPLGETYEQYFGPGTRLTVT.

The chain links TRBV5-1 to TRBJ2-1; the D call may be TRBD1 or TRBD2 (5 bases each). CDR1 and CDR2 (germline): SGHRS, YFSETQ. This CDR3 region has 12 residues. V was pared by 3 bases and J by 10 bases, with 11 bases between. As DNA, the CDR3 is TGCGCCAGCAGCTGGACCGGGACCGAGCAGTTCTTC. Translation: CASSWTGTEQFF.